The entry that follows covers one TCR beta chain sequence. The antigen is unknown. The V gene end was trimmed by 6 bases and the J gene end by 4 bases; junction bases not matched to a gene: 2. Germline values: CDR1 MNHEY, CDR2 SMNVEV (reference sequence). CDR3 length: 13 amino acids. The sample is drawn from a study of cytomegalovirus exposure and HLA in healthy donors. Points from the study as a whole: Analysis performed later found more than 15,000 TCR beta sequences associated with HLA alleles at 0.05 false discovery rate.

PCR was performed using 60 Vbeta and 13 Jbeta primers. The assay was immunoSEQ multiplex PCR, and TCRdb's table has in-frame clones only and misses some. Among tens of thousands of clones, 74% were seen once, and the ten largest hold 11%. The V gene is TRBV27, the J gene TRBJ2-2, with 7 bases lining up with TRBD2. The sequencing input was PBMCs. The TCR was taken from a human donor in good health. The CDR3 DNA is TGTGCCAGCAGCCGCGGGGGCACCGGGGAGCTGTTTTTT. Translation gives CASSRGGTGELFF.